The rows below give T cell receptor beta chains drawn from one sample of a study of blood T cell repertoires in COVID-19. The protocol was immunoSEQ multiplex PCR, while the TCRdb copy is restricted to in-frame clones and leaves out a portion. Here the sample spans 70,000 or so clones, 75% to 80% being singletons. Sequencing input: peripheral blood. Receptors originate from a human donor in a cohort sampled during active COVID-19. Both conserved end residues are part of each CDR3. The order of the fields is V gene, D gene, clone size, J gene, CDR3 DNA, CDR3 protein. A D gene is named only where the DNA matches it firmly. Only some rows state a clone size, as once, few, many or a class for expanded clones.

TRBV28,-,-,TRBJ2-7,TGTGCCAGCAGTTTGAGTCTCACCTACGAGCAGTACTTC,CASSLSLTYEQYF
TRBV7-8,TRBD1,once,TRBJ2-5,TGTGCCAGCAGCGAGGACAGGGGGCTAGTGAGTCGCCAAGAGACCCAGTACTTC,CASSEDRGLVSRQETQYF
TRBV24-1,TRBD1,few,TRBJ2-1,TGTGCCACCAGTGACCCACAGGGGAGCTCCTACAATGAGCAGTTCTTC,CATSDPQGSSYNEQFF
TRBV6-5,-,-,TRBJ1-1,TGTGCCAGCAGTTACTCGATCTTACGGGTTAACACTGAAGCTTTCTTT,CASSYSILRVNTEAFF
TRBV3-1/TRBV3-2,TRBD1,once,TRBJ1-2,TGTGCCAGCAGCCAAGATTGGGGACAGCCCCAGCGGGGCTACACCTTC,CASSQDWGQPQRGYTF
TRBV28,TRBD1,-,TRBJ2-1,TGTGCCAGCAGTTTACCCTCGGGACAGAATGAGCAGTTCTTC,CASSLPSGQNEQFF
TRBV7-2,TRBD2,-,TRBJ2-1,TGTGCCGGAGCTAGCGGGGGGGTCTACAATGAGCAGTTCTTC,CAGASGGVYNEQFF
TRBV18,TRBD2,-,TRBJ2-2,TGTGCCAGCTCAACGGGACTAGCGACCTTCACCGGGGAGCTGTTTTTT,CASSTGLATFTGELFF
TRBV7-8,TRBD1,once,TRBJ1-1,TGTGCCAGCAGCTTGTTGGACAGGGGGCCCACTGAAGCTTTCTTT,CASSLLDRGPTEAFF
TRBV3-1/TRBV3-2,TRBD1,-,TRBJ1-1,TGTGCCAGCAGCTTACGACAGGGAGCCTCGAACACTGAAGCTTTCTTT,CASSLRQGASNTEAFF
TRBV25-1,-,few,TRBJ1-1,TGTGCCAGCAGCGACTATCGGTTCACTGAAGCTTTCTTT,CASSDYRFTEAFF
TRBV3-1/TRBV3-2,-,-,TRBJ1-2,TGTGCCAGCAGCCAAGGTCTGGCAGTAAGCTATGGCTACACCTTC,CASSQGLAVSYGYTF
TRBV18,TRBD1,once,TRBJ1-2,TGTGCCAGCTCACCAAGGACAGGGACGGAAGGCTACACCTTC,CASSPRTGTEGYTF
TRBV15,TRBD2,-,TRBJ2-5,TGTGCCACCAGCAGAGAGGGCCTAGCGGGGGGGCCAAAAGAGACCCAGTACTTC,CATSREGLAGGPKETQYF
TRBV19,-,once,TRBJ1-4,TGTGCCAGTAGCCGGAGGGCTCCGGAAAAACTGTTTTTT,CASSRRAPEKLFF
TRBV27,TRBD1,-,TRBJ1-5,TGTGCCAGCAGACGACGGGACAGGGTTGGTCAGCCCCAGCATTTT,CASRRRDRVGQPQHF
TRBV4-1,TRBD1,-,TRBJ2-7,TGCGCCAGCAGCCAGAGACAGGGGGTCTACGAGCAGTACTTC,CASSQRQGVYEQYF
TRBV7-8,-,-,TRBJ2-7,TGTGCCAGCAGCTCCGACAGGACTGGAGAGCAGTACTTC,CASSSDRTGEQYF
TRBV28,TRBD1,-,TRBJ1-4,TGTGCCAGCGGTTCCCCTGGGGCAGGGGGAAATGAAAAACTGTTTTTT,CASGSPGAGGNEKLFF
TRBV7-8,TRBD1,-,TRBJ2-4,TGTGCCAGCAGCTTAGCGACAGGGTTCAACATTCAGTACTTC,CASSLATGFNIQYF
TRBV7-9,TRBD1,-,TRBJ2-5,TGTGCCAGCAGCACTAGGGACAGGGCAGTTGAGACCCAGTACTTC,CASSTRDRAVETQYF
TRBV6-6,-,-,TRBJ2-7,TGTGCCAGCAGTTCCCCGACTCTGAACTCCTACGAGCAGTACTTC,CASSSPTLNSYEQYF
TRBV7-2,-,-,TRBJ2-1,TGTGCCAGCAGCCGTCGGGGGGCAAGGTCCTACAATGAGCAGTTCTTC,CASSRRGARSYNEQFF
TRBV7-2,TRBD1,-,TRBJ1-5,TGTGCCAGCAGCCGCTCTTTACAGGGGGGAGATAGCAATCAGCCCCAGCATTTT,CASSRSLQGGDSNQPQHF
TRBV6-5,TRBD1,-,TRBJ1-4,TGTGCCACCTCAAGCCCGGGACAGGGTTATGAAAAACTGTTTTTT,CATSSPGQGYEKLFF
TRBV7-7,TRBD2,few,TRBJ2-5,TGTGCTAGCAGCTTAGGTGGAGCTAGCGGGGGGGCCGAAGAGACCCAGTACTTC,CASSLGGASGGAEETQYF
TRBV4-1,TRBD1,few,TRBJ1-5,TGCGCCAGCAGCCAAGACATGACAGGGGGTATTCAGCCCCAGCATTTT,CASSQDMTGGIQPQHF
TRBV12-3/TRBV12-4,TRBD1,-,TRBJ2-7,TGTGCCAGCAGTACAGGGGTGACCTACGAGCAGTACTTC,CASSTGVTYEQYF
TRBV19,TRBD2,few,TRBJ2-7,TGTGCCAGTAAGGAAGCTAGCGGGTTTTCCGAGCAGTACTTC,CASKEASGFSEQYF
TRBV6-1,TRBD2,-,TRBJ2-2,TGTGCCAGCAGTGAAGGGACTAGCGGGAGGCCCGGGGAGCTGTTTTTT,CASSEGTSGRPGELFF
TRBV28,TRBD1,-,TRBJ1-5,TGTGCCAGCAGTTTACAAACAGGGGGCCGCAATCAGCCCCAGCATTTT,CASSLQTGGRNQPQHF
TRBV24-1,TRBD2,-,TRBJ2-2,TGTGCCACCGGAAAGGGGCTAGCGGGAGAGGCCGGGGAGCTGTTTTTT,CATGKGLAGEAGELFF
TRBV10-3,-,once,TRBJ2-1,TGTGCCATCAATCCGGCGGGAAAGGGAGAGCAGTTCTTC,CAINPAGKGEQFF
TRBV5-4,TRBD1,-,TRBJ1-6,TGTGCCAGCAGCTTGGACAGGGGAAGTTCACCCCTCCACTTT,CASSLDRGSSPLHF
TRBV6-6,TRBD2,-,TRBJ2-7,TGTGCCGTGCGGGGGGCGGGATACGAGCAGTACTTC,CAVRGAGYEQYF
TRBV6-1,TRBD1,-,TRBJ2-1,TGTGCCAGCAGTGAAGCGACAGGGGGCGTTTTCGGGCAGTTCTTC,CASSEATGGVFGQFF
TRBV11-3,-,-,TRBJ1-1,TGTGCCAGCAGTACCCGCGGGTACACTGAAGCTTTCTTT,CASSTRGYTEAFF
TRBV7-2,TRBD2,-,TRBJ2-7,TGTGCCAGCAGCTTAGAGGGGACTAGCGGTTCCTACGAGCAGTACTTC,CASSLEGTSGSYEQYF
TRBV5-1,TRBD2,once,TRBJ2-5,TGCGCCAGCAGCGGGGTAGCGGGAGCAAAAGAGACCCAGTACTTC,CASSGVAGAKETQYF
TRBV5-1,-,-,TRBJ2-1,TGCGCCAGCAGCCTCTCCGGGCGGGCCTCCTACAATGAGCAGTTCTTC,CASSLSGRASYNEQFF
TRBV6-5,-,-,TRBJ1-5,TGTGCCAGCAGAGAGGCACTCGGGTATCAGCCCCAGCATTTT,CASREALGYQPQHF